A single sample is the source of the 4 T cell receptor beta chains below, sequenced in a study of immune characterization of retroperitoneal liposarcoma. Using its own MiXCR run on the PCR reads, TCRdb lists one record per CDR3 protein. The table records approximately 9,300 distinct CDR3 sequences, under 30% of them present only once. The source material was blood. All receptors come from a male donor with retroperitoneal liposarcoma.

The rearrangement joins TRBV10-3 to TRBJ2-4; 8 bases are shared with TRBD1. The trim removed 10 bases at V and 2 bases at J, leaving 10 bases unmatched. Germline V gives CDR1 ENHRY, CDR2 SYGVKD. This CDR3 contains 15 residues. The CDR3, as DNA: TGTGCCACCTCGGACAGGGACATCCCCAAAAACATTCAGTACTTC. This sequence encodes CATSDRDIPKNIQYF.

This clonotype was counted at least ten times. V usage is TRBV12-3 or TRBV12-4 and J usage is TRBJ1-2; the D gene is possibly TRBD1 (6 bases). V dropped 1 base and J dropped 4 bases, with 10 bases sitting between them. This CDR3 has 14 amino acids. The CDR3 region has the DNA TGTGCCAGCAGTTTAGGGGGGGCAGGCTATGGCTACACCTTC. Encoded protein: CASSLGGAGYGYTF.

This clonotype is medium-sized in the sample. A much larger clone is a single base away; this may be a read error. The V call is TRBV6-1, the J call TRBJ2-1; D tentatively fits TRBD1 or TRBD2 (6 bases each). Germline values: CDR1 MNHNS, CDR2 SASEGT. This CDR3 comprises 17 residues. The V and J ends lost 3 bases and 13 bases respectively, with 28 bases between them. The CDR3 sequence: CASSDNLGGADPKAQFF. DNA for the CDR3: TGTGCCAGCAGTGATAATTTGGGGGGCGCGGACCCGAAGGCCCAGTTCTTC.

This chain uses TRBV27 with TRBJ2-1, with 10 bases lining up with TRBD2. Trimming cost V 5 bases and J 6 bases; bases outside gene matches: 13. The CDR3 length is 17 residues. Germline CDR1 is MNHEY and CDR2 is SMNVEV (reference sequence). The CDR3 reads CASSQSHLAGVINEQFF. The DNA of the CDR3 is TGTGCCAGCAGTCAGTCCCACCTAGCGGGAGTAATCAATGAGCAGTTCTTC.